The 12 T cell receptor beta chains in this list originate from one sample, sequenced in a study of T cell repertoires in cytomegalovirus infection (dated 2019 in TCRdb). Instrument on record: Illumina HiSeq 1500. The public sequencing data were trimmed at Q25 with fastp and processed into clonotypes with MiXCR by TCRdb, which kept only in-frame beta chains. Each entry is one CDR3 protein sequence, shown with its most common DNA and genes. The sample table lists 570,000 or so distinct CDR3 sequences, about 39% of them with a count of one. Together, the top ten hold 48% of the sample. Antigens of these TCRs are unknown. The treatment or condition label, as the study defines it: in vitro stimulation with specific CMV peptide epitopes to enrich CMV-specific T cells. The source was cultured PBMCs, collected from culture after CMV antigen stimulation. Receptors originate from a human donor in good health (CMV status not recorded). Some clones in this sample may be carry-over from other donors' samples.

In this sample, this clonotype turned up many times. The chain is built from TRBV6-1 and TRBJ2-1; 8 bases are shared with TRBD2. Germline V gene sequence: CDR1 MNHNS, CDR2 SASEGT. The CDR3 runs to 14 residues. The V gene end was trimmed by 6 bases and the J gene end by 2 bases; junction bases not matched to a gene: 3. The CDR3 protein is CASSLSGAYNEQFF. The CDR3 nucleotides read TGTGCCAGCAGCCTTAGCGGGGCCTACAATGAGCAGTTCTTC.

This clonotype was seen more than once but under ten times. The chain carries TRBV6-6 and TRBJ2-1; D is perhaps TRBD1 (7 bases). This CDR3 region has 14 residues. CDR1 and CDR2 from the germline V gene are MNHNY and SVGAGI (reference sequence). The germline V and J ends were trimmed by 6 bases and 12 bases, with 21 bases remaining between them. The CDR3 sequence is CASRRQGPGGGQFF. In DNA form, the CDR3 reads TGTGCCAGCAGACGACAGGGACCTGGGGGAGGGCAGTTCTTC.

The chain recombines TRBV12-3 or TRBV12-4 with TRBJ2-7; D possibly corresponds to TRBD2 (6 bases). Trimming took 3 bases from V and 2 from J, leaving 17 bases between them. The CDR3 has 16 amino acids. The CDR3 here is CASSFLATAIAYEQYF. CDR3 coding DNA: TGTGCCAGCAGTTTCCTAGCGACCGCTATAGCCTACGAGCAGTACTTC.

V and J are TRBV5-4 and TRBJ2-1; no clear D. The CDR3 runs 14 residues. The V gene lost 4 bases and the J gene lost 8 bases, with 16 bases spanning the gap. The germline gives CDR1 SGHNT, CDR2 YYREEE (reference sequence). CDR3 bases: TGTGCCAGCAGCCCCGGGCAGGCCGTCGATGAGCAGTTCTTC. It translates to CASSPGQAVDEQFF.

The chain recombines TRBV7-6 with TRBJ1-5, with D possibly being TRBD1 (6 bases). Germline V gene data show CDR1 as SGHVS and CDR2 as FNYEAQ. The CDR3 spans 16 residues. Trimming pared 1 base from V and 4 bases from J, leaving 14 bases between. In DNA, the CDR3 is TGTGCCAGCAGCTTAGGTCCGGACAGCACTAATCAGCCCCAGCATTTT. Translated: CASSLGPDSTNQPQHF.

There are a few counts of this clonotype. A read error may produce the germline difference seen at one junction end. The V gene is TRBV6-2 or TRBV6-3, the J gene TRBJ2-7; D remains unclear. CDR3 length: 11 amino acids. Germline V gene lookup returns CDR1 MNHEY and CDR2 SVGEGT. CDR3 DNA sequence: TGTGCCAGCAGTTACAGTAGGTGGCGGATATTC. Its protein is CASSYSRWRIF.

This clonotype was counted between two and nine times. The chain uses TRBV7-7 and TRBJ2-5, with a tentative D call TRBD2 (6 bases). Germline assignment: CDR1 SSHAT and CDR2 FNYEAQ (reference sequence). The V gene lost 5 bases and the J gene lost 4 bases, with 17 bases spanning the gap. The CDR3 has 15 amino acids. CDR3 DNA sequence: TGTGCCAGCAGCCCCGGCTGGCAGGGAGGAGAGACCCAGTACTTC. Amino acid sequence: CASSPGWQGGETQYF. Full variable domain (outside the CDR3, taken from reference TRBV7-7 and TRBJ2-5): GAGVSQSPRYKVTKRGQDVTLRCDPISSHATLYWYQQALGQGPEFLTYFNYEAQPDKSGLPSDRFSAERPEGSISTLTIQRTEQRDSAMYRCASSPGWQGGETQYFGPGTRLLVL.

The chain employs TRBV6-6 and TRBJ1-4, with D uncertain. CDR1 MNHNY and CDR2 SVGAGI come from the germline V gene (reference sequence). The V and J ends lost 0 bases and 3 bases respectively, with 11 bases between them. The CDR3 is 16 amino acids. CDR3 residues: CASSYSKEMANEKLFF. CDR3 coding DNA: TGTGCCAGCAGTTACTCGAAGGAGATGGCTAATGAAAAACTGTTTTTT.

The rearrangement joins TRBV19 to TRBJ1-2; D ambiguous. The CDR3 runs to 13 residues. V was clipped by 9 bases and J by 8 bases, with 19 bases between them. Germline assignment: CDR1 LNHDA and CDR2 SQIVND (reference sequence). CDR3 loop: CASSSGHRGGYTF. The CDR3 DNA reads as TGTGCCAGCAGCAGTGGGCACCGCGGGGGCTACACCTTC.

This clonotype was seen a few times. The chain is built from TRBV7-6 and TRBJ2-7; D is undetermined. V shed 5 bases and J shed 0 bases, with 14 bases lying between them. Germline V CDR1 and CDR2: SGHVS, FNYEAQ. The CDR3 is 15 residues long. CDR3 in DNA: TGTGCCAGCAGCAAGGCTAGTAGGAGCTCCTACGAGCAGTACTTC. As protein: CASSKASRSSYEQYF.

The chain recombines TRBV7-6 with TRBJ2-7, with D tentatively TRBD1 (5 bases). With 3 bases removed from V and 7 bases from J, the gap between germline ends came to 10 bases. Per germline, CDR1 SGHVS and CDR2 FNYEAQ. The CDR3 loop spans 12 amino acids. CDR3 amino acids: CASSLQGQEQYF. As DNA, the CDR3 is TGTGCCAGCAGCTTGCAGGGTCAGGAGCAGTACTTC.

The V call is TRBV27, the J call TRBJ2-1; tentative D call: TRBD2 (6 bases). V lost 2 bases and J 5 bases, leaving 10 bases between the germline ends. This CDR3 has 14 amino acids. CDR1 and CDR2 (germline): MNHEY, SMNVEV (reference sequence). This CDR3 reads CASSLGGNHNEQFF. CDR3 DNA sequence: TGTGCCAGCAGTTTAGGCGGGAACCACAATGAGCAGTTCTTC.